A single sample gave rise to the 7 T cell receptor beta chains below, sequenced in a study of cytomegalovirus exposure and HLA in healthy donors. 13 Jbeta primers and 60 Vbeta primers were used for the PCR. Generated by immunoSEQ multiplex PCR, the TCRdb table keeps only in-frame clones and is missing some. The data show about 170,000 clones, with approximately 80% seen just once and around 4.1% held by the top ten. Sequenced input: PBMCs. These receptors came from a woman aged 45-65 years in good health and CMV-seropositive.

The chain carries TRBV30 and TRBJ2-5; D is undetermined. V was trimmed by 3 bases and J by 2 bases, leaving 13 bases between them. The CDR3 has 14 amino acids. Germline V CDR1 and CDR2: GTSNPN, SVGIG (reference sequence). The CDR3 region is CAWRPRGKQETQYF. In DNA form, the CDR3 reads TGTGCCTGGAGGCCCCGTGGCAAACAAGAGACCCAGTACTTC.

This clone occurred a few times. The chain couples TRBV6-6 to TRBJ1-6; D gene uncertain. The germline V and J ends were trimmed by 7 bases and 6 bases, with 10 bases remaining between them. The germline V gene encodes CDR1 MNHNY and CDR2 SVGAGI (reference sequence). The CDR3 covers 13 residues. The CDR3, as DNA: TGTGCCAGCAAGGAGGAGGTTAATTCACCCCTCCACTTT. Encoded protein: CASKEEVNSPLHF.

The chain links TRBV5-1 to TRBJ2-5; maybe TRBD2 (5 bases). CDR1 and CDR2 (germline): SGHRS, YFSETQ. The V gene lost 3 bases and the J gene lost 3 bases, with 15 bases spanning the gap. The CDR3 loop spans 15 amino acids. Written as DNA, the CDR3 is TGCGCCAGCAGCTACCGGGGTGCGGCCGAAGAGACCCAGTACTTC. Translated, it gives CASSYRGAAEETQYF.

This clone was picked up one time. This chain connects TRBV28 to TRBJ1-5; 8 bases are a match to TRBD1. This CDR3 has 15 residues. The V gene's germline CDR1 is MDHEN and CDR2 SYDVKM. V shed 1 base and J 4 bases; nucleotides not matched to a gene: 3. In DNA, the CDR3 is TGTGCCAGCAGTTTATTCCAGGGGGCAAATCAGCCCCAGCATTTT. This translates into CASSLFQGANQPQHF.

This chain links TRBV11-2 with TRBJ1-2; no reliable D call. The CDR3 is 13 residues long. Trimming removed 1 base from V and 4 bases from J, with 7 bases in between. Germline lookup yields CDR1 SGHAT and CDR2 FQNNGV. CDR3 coding DNA: TGTGCCAGCAGCTTAGGCTCAGGCTATGGCTACACCTTC. This sequence encodes CASSLGSGYGYTF.

The chain carries TRBV9 and TRBJ1-2; maybe TRBD1 (6 bases). The CDR3 extends over 15 amino acids. Germline assignment: CDR1 SGDLS and CDR2 YYNGEE. Trimming pared 6 bases from V and 4 bases from J, leaving 19 bases between. As DNA, the CDR3 is TGTGCCAGCACCCCCAAACAAACAGGGACCTATGGCTACACCTTC. Translating it yields CASTPKQTGTYGYTF.

The rearrangement uses TRBV14 and TRBJ2-7; a possible D gene is TRBD1 (5 bases). The CDR3 length is 15 residues. V lost 2 bases, J lost 8 bases, and 19 bases lay in between. Germline-derived CDR1 and CDR2 are SGHDN and FVKESK. The CDR3 protein is CASSQWVPGRAQQYF. Here the CDR3 DNA reads TGTGCCAGCAGCCAATGGGTTCCGGGCAGGGCGCAGCAGTACTTC. Full variable domain (missing parts from reference TRBV14 and TRBJ2-7): EAGVTQFPSHSVIEKGQTVTLRCDPISGHDNLYWYRRVMGKEIKFLLHFVKESKQDESGMPNNRFLAERTGGTYSTLKVQPAELEDSGVYFCASSQWVPGRAQQYFGPGTRLTVT.